The 24 T cell receptor beta chains listed next were all sequenced from one sample in a study of a mutant IDH1 vaccine in newly diagnosed glioma. Measured with immunoSEQ multiplex PCR; TCRdb has only the in-frame clones, and not every one. Of some 60,000 clones listed, 80% to 85% are singletons. These receptors have no identified antigens. The time point: week 47, end of study. A 20-mer mutant IDH1 peptide at 300 ug was injected subcutaneously with topical imiquimod. This specimen was PBMCs, taken from a glioma patient whose treatment included an IDH1 peptide vaccine. These TCRs come from a woman in her forties or fifties with glioma.

V usage is TRBV5-6 and J usage is TRBJ1-6; unclear D gene. V was pared by 3 bases and J by 6 bases, with 13 bases between. The CDR3 runs to 15 residues. Germline assignment: CDR1 SGHDT and CDR2 YYEEEE. DNA of the CDR3: TGTGCCAGCAGCTCGGACTCGGGAGGTAATTCACCCCTCCACTTT. Its protein product is CASSSDSGGNSPLHF. Supplemented by reference TRBV5-6 and TRBJ1-6, the full variable domain reads DAGVTQSPTHLIKTRGQQVTLRCSPKSGHDTVSWYQQALGQGPQFIFQYYEEEERQRGNFPDRFSGHQFPNYSSELNVNALLLGDSALYLCASSSDSGGNSPLHFGNGTRLTVT.

This rearrangement joins TRBV4-1 to TRBJ2-3; 8 nucleotides agree with TRBD2. Losses at the gene ends were 6 bases for V and 4 bases for J; bases not matched to a gene: 15. The germline V gene has CDR1 MGHRA and CDR2 YSYEKL. The CDR3 is made up of 17 amino acids. The CDR3 region is CASSLIPAGGPADTQYF. Written as DNA, the CDR3 is TGCGCCAGCAGTCTCATCCCCGCGGGGGGACCGGCAGATACGCAGTATTTT.

V usage is TRBV7-2 and J usage is TRBJ1-6; 10 bases map to TRBD1. Germline lookup yields CDR1 SGHTA and CDR2 FQGNSA. The junction had 6 bases not matched to a gene; V was cut back by 4 bases and J by 9 bases. The CDR3 totals 15 residues. CDR3 nucleotide sequence: TGTGCCAGCAGCTCGTGGACAGGGGGAAGTTCACCCCTCCACTTT. Encoded protein: CASSSWTGGSSPLHF.

The chain combines TRBV29-1 with TRBJ2-1; perhaps D is TRBD1 or TRBD2 (6 bases each). CDR3 size: 10 residues. Germline V gene lookup returns CDR1 SQVTM and CDR2 ANQGSEA. V gave up 7 bases and J gave up 11 bases, with 12 bases separating them. In DNA, the CDR3 is TGCAGCGGTACCCGGGGGCAGCAGTTCTTC. Its protein is CSGTRGQQFF.

The chain links TRBV27 to TRBJ1-5; D ambiguous. The CDR3 spans 12 residues. The V gene's germline CDR1 is MNHEY and CDR2 SMNVEV (reference sequence). Trimming stripped 6 bases from V and 8 bases from J, with 11 bases between. In nucleotides, the CDR3 is TGTGCCAGCAGGGCAGGTGGAGAGCCCCAGCATTTT. The encoded protein is CASRAGGEPQHF.

The CDR3 DNA is TGTGCCAGCAGTTTACGGGGCAGCTACTATGGCTACACCTTC. This codes for CASSLRGSYYGYTF. The chain carries TRBV27 and TRBJ1-2; D perhaps matches TRBD1 (5 bases). CDR1 is MNHEY, CDR2 SMNVEV, per germline (reference sequence). The ends were cut back, 2 bases at V and 3 bases at J, with 10 bases in the middle. There are 14 residues in the CDR3.

The chain uses TRBV9 and TRBJ1-2; possible D gene TRBD1, 5 bases. Between the trimmed V and J ends, which lost 0 bases and 2 bases, there was a span of 11 bases. Germline loops: CDR1 SGDLS, CDR2 YYNGEE. This CDR3 has 15 residues. The CDR3 protein is CASSVGGEINYGYTF. CDR3 coding DNA: TGTGCCAGCAGCGTAGGGGGGGAAATCAACTATGGCTACACCTTC.

The table lists this clone with a count of one. This rearrangement joins TRBV19 to TRBJ1-1; D is unresolved. This CDR3 comprises 16 residues. With 1 base removed from V and 1 base from J, the gap between germline ends came to 13 bases. CDR1 LNHDA and CDR2 SQIVND come from the germline V gene (reference sequence). The CDR3 reads CASSIGAVYGNTEAFF. The CDR3 DNA is TGTGCCAGTAGTATAGGGGCAGTGTATGGGAACACTGAAGCTTTCTTT. The full variable domain, completed using reference TRBV19 and TRBJ1-1, is DGGITQSPKYLFRKEGQNVTLSCEQNLNHDAMYWYRQDPGQGLRLIYYSQIVNDFQKGDIAEGYSVSREKKESFPLTVTSAQKNPTAFYLCASSIGAVYGNTEAFFGQGTRLTVV.

The chain combines TRBV6-5 with TRBJ2-5; D is perhaps TRBD2 (5 bases). V lost 0 bases, J lost 2 bases, and 13 bases lay in between. The CDR3 extends over 16 amino acids. Germline V lookup: CDR1 MNHEY, CDR2 SVGAGI. This CDR3 is CASSYSARTPQETQYF. In DNA, the CDR3 is TGTGCCAGCAGTTACTCTGCTAGGACTCCACAAGAGACCCAGTACTTC.

This chain joins TRBV11-1 and TRBJ1-1, with 8 bases aligning to TRBD1. The J segment lost 6 bases and the V segment lost 1 base, leaving 7 bases of the junction unmatched. From germline, CDR1 is SGHAT and CDR2 FQDESV (reference sequence). The CDR3 sequence is 15 residues long. This CDR3 is CASSLEIRGQAEAFF. The CDR3 DNA sequence: TGTGCCAGCAGCTTAGAAATCAGGGGGCAAGCTGAAGCTTTCTTT.

The rearrangement links TRBV10-3 to TRBJ1-2; D call uncertain. Trimming cost V 3 bases and J 0 bases, with 5 bases left between them. The CDR3 has 13 residues. Germline V gene sequence: CDR1 ENHRY, CDR2 SYGVKD. The CDR3: CAISDQTNYGYTF. In DNA, the CDR3 is TGTGCCATCAGTGATCAGACTAACTATGGCTACACCTTC.

The J gene is TRBJ2-7, the V gene TRBV27, with D tentatively TRBD2 (6 bases). The germline V gene has CDR1 MNHEY and CDR2 SMNVEV (reference sequence). This CDR3 is built from 15 residues. The V and J ends lost 2 bases and 4 bases respectively, with 15 bases between them. CDR3 in DNA: TGTGCCAGCAGTTTAAGGAGGGGCGGTATGTACGAGCAGTACTTC. Protein: CASSLRRGGMYEQYF.

CDR3 sequence: CASSAATGAYGYTF. The CDR3 DNA reads as TGTGCCAGCAGCGCTGCGACAGGGGCTTATGGCTACACCTTC. The V call is TRBV9, the J call TRBJ1-2, with 8 positions matching TRBD1. Losses at the gene ends were 3 bases for V and 5 bases for J; bases not matched to a gene: 6. In germline, CDR1 is SGDLS, CDR2 YYNGEE. The CDR3 loop spans 14 amino acids.

The gene calls are TRBV7-2 and TRBJ1-2, with unresolved D. Trimming cost V 5 bases and J 5 bases, with 9 bases left between them. This CDR3 comprises 12 residues. Looked up from germline, CDR1 is SGHTA and CDR2 is FQGNSA. CDR3 bases: TGTGCCAGCAGCCTAGACCGTTATGGCTACACCTTC. As protein: CASSLDRYGYTF.

This chain joins TRBV11-1 and TRBJ1-1; D is perhaps TRBD1 (6 bases). V was clipped by 1 base and J by 5 bases, with 11 bases between them. CDR3 length equals 14 residues. Germline V gives CDR1 SGHAT, CDR2 FQDESV (reference sequence). In DNA, the CDR3 is TGTGCCAGCAGCTTAGACAGGGCGGTGACTGAAGCTTTCTTT. Amino acid sequence: CASSLDRAVTEAFF.

The chain recombines TRBV5-6 with TRBJ2-2; TRBD2 might be the D (6 bases). The CDR3 has 13 residues. Deletions cut 4 bases from V and 8 bases from J, with 12 bases between. CDR1 and CDR2 (germline): SGHDT, YYEEEE. CDR3: CASSTTRGGELFF. For the CDR3, the DNA is TGTGCCAGCAGCACGACTAGAGGAGGGGAGCTGTTTTTT.

The sample holds one count of this clone. The chain recombines TRBV5-1 with TRBJ2-1, with 12 bases fitting TRBD2. CDR1 is SGHRS and CDR2 is YFSETQ in the germline V gene. The CDR3 covers 15 residues. The V gene end was trimmed by 2 bases and the J gene end by 7 bases; junction bases not matched to a gene: 4. CDR3 amino acids: CASSFLAGGGNEQFF. The CDR3 nucleotides read TGCGCCAGCAGCTTTCTAGCGGGGGGGGGAAATGAGCAGTTCTTC. The full variable domain, rest sourced from reference TRBV5-1 and TRBJ2-1, is KAGVTQTPRYLIKTRGQQVTLSCSPISGHRSVSWYQQTPGQGLQFLFEYFSETQRNKGNFPGRFSGRQFSNSRSEMNVSTLELGDSALYLCASSFLAGGGNEQFFGPGTRLTVL.

The chain uses TRBV6-5 and TRBJ1-2, with D possibly matching TRBD1 (6 bases). V shed 6 bases and J shed 7 bases, with 15 bases lying between them. Per germline, CDR1 MNHEY and CDR2 SVGAGI. This CDR3 has 13 residues. The DNA for the CDR3 is TGTGCCAGCAGGCGGGGGACAATCCTTGGCTACACCTTC. Its protein is CASRRGTILGYTF.

The chain combines TRBV5-1 with TRBJ2-7, with TRBD1 identical over 9 bases. Per the germline V gene, CDR1 is SGHRS and CDR2 is YFSETQ. The V gene end was trimmed by 3 bases and the J gene end by 5 bases; junction bases not matched to a gene: 3. CDR3 length: 13 residues. CDR3 sequence: CASSWDRDNEQYF. In DNA form, the CDR3 reads TGCGCCAGCAGCTGGGACAGGGATAACGAGCAGTACTTC. Full variable domain (remainder filled in from reference TRBV5-1 and TRBJ2-7): KAGVTQTPRYLIKTRGQQVTLSCSPISGHRSVSWYQQTPGQGLQFLFEYFSETQRNKGNFPGRFSGRQFSNSRSEMNVSTLELGDSALYLCASSWDRDNEQYFGPGTRLTVT.

This clone was detected only a few times. The chain links TRBV9 to TRBJ2-7, with D possibly TRBD1 on 6 matching bases. The germline V gene has CDR1 SGDLS and CDR2 YYNGEE. V lost 0 bases to trimming and J lost 3 bases, with 13 bases between them. The CDR3 runs to 15 residues. The DNA of the CDR3 is TGTGCCAGCAGCGTAGCTGGGGACACCGGCTACGAGCAGTACTTC. Translating it yields CASSVAGDTGYEQYF.

This clone was counted between two and nine times. The chain combines TRBV5-1 with TRBJ1-6, with D uncertain. V was shortened by 0 bases and J by 7 bases, with 11 bases between the two germline ends. Germline CDR1 and CDR2: SGHRS and YFSETQ. The CDR3 is 15 amino acids. The CDR3 region is CASSLGRGGNSPLHF. DNA of the CDR3: TGCGCCAGCAGCTTGGGGAGAGGAGGGAATTCACCCCTCCACTTT.

The chain recombines TRBV7-9 with TRBJ1-6; 10 bases match TRBD1. V dropped 1 base and J dropped 10; count of bases not matched to a gene: 13. The CDR3 length is 18 residues. Germline-derived CDR1 and CDR2 are SEHNR and FQNEAQ (reference sequence). In DNA, the CDR3 is TGTGCCAGCAGCTTAGTATATGGGGACAGGGGAAGTGGGTCACCCCTCCACTTT. Its translation: CASSLVYGDRGSGSPLHF. The whole variable domain, remainder taken from reference TRBV7-9 and TRBJ1-6, is DTGVSQNPRHKITKRGQNVTFRCDPISEHNRLYWYRQTLGQGPEFLTYFQNEAQLEKSRLLSDRFSAERPKGSFSTLEIQRTEQGDSAMYLCASSLVYGDRGSGSPLHFGNGTRLTVT.

The V call is TRBV10-2, the J call TRBJ1-2; 9 bases fit TRBD1. CDR1 and CDR2 from the germline V gene are WSHSY and SAAADI. J lost 4 bases, V lost 7 bases, and 4 bases had no gene match. The CDR3 totals 13 residues. The CDR3 region has the DNA TGCGCCAGCAACCCGGGACAGGGCTATGGCTACACCTTC. It translates to CASNPGQGYGYTF.

The rearrangement uses TRBV6-1 and TRBJ1-3; D is unresolved. Germline CDR1 is MNHNS and CDR2 is SASEGT. There are 14 residues in the CDR3. The V end lost 6 bases, the J end lost 2 bases, and 11 bases lay between the germline ends. The CDR3 is CASSDLNAGNTIYF. The CDR3 coding sequence is TGTGCCAGCAGCGACCTGAACGCTGGAAACACCATATATTTT.